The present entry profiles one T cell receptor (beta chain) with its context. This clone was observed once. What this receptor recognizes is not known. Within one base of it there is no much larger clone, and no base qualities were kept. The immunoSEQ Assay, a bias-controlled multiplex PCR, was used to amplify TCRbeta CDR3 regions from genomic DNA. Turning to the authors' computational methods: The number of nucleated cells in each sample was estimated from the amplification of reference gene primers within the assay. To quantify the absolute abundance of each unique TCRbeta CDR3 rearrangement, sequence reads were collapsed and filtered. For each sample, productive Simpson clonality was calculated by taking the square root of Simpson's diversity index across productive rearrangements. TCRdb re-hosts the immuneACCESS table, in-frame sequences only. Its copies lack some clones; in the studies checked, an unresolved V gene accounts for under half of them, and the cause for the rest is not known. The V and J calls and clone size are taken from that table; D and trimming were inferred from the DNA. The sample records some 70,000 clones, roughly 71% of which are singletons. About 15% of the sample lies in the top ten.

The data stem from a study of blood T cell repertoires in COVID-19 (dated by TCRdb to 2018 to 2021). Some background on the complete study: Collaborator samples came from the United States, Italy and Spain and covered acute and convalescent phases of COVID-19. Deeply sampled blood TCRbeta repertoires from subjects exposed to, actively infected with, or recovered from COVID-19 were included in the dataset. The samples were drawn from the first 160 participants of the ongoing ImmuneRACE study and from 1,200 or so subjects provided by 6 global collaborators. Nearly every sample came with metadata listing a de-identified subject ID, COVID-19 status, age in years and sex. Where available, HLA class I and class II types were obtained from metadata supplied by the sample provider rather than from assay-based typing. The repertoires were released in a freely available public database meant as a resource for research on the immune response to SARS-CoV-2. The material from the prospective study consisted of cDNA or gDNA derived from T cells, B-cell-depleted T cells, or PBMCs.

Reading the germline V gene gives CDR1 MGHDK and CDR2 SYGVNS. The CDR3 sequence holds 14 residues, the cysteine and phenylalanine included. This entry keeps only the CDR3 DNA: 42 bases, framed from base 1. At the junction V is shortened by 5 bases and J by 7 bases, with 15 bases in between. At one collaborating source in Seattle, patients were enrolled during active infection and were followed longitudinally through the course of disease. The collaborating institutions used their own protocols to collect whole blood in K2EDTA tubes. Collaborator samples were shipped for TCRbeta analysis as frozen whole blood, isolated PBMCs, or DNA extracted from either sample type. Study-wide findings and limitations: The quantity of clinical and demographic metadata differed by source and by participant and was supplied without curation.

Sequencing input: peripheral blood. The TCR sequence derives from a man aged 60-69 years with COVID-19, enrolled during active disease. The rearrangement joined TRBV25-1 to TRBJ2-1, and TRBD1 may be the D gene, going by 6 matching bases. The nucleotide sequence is TGTGCCAGCAGTCCGGCAGGGGCTCGAAATGAGCAGTTCTTC. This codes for CASSPAGARNEQFF.